A single T cell receptor beta chain is shown here with its context. Its antigen is currently not known. The input lacks base qualities; no much larger clone sits a single base away. The data derive from a study of blood T cell repertoires in COVID-19 (dated by TCRdb to the early 2020s). Context from the whole study: The collaborator samples originated in the United States, Italy and Spain and spanned the acute and convalescent phases of COVID-19. The dataset comprised deeply sampled blood TCRbeta repertoires from subjects exposed to, actively infected with, or recovered from COVID-19. The material from the prospective study consisted of cDNA or gDNA derived from T cells, B-cell-depleted T cells, or PBMCs. The samples were drawn from two sources: the first 160 participants of the ongoing ImmuneRACE study, and 1,254 subjects contributed by 6 global collaborators. Where HLA class I and class II types were available, the types were taken from metadata supplied by the sample provider, not from assay-based typing. The repertoires were made available in a free public database intended to serve as a resource for research on the immune response to SARS-CoV-2. Sample metadata almost always included a de-identified subject ID, COVID-19 status, age in years and sex. What the work shows at the level of the full study, not this receptor alone: How much clinical and demographic metadata was included differed by source and by participant, and the metadata was provided uncurated.

In Seattle, one collaborating source enrolled patients while the infection was active and tracked those patients longitudinally over the course of disease. Each collaborating institution followed its own protocols to collect whole blood in K2EDTA tubes. For TCRbeta analysis, collaborators shipped samples as frozen whole blood, isolated PBMCs, or DNA extracted from either of those sample types. TCRbeta CDR3 regions were amplified from genomic DNA using the immunoSEQ Assay, a bias-controlled multiplex PCR. Regarding the original processing steps: The number of nucleated cells in each sample was estimated by amplification of reference gene primers within the assay. Sequence reads were collapsed and filtered to measure the absolute abundance of every unique TCRbeta CDR3 rearrangement. For each sample, productive Simpson clonality was calculated as the square root of Simpson's diversity index across productive rearrangements. TCRdb carries this immuneACCESS record with in-frame sequences only. Its versions omit some clonotypes, under half of them owing to an unresolved V gene in the studies checked, with the rest unexplained. V, J and clone size reflect that table, while D and trimming were determined from the DNA. The sample table shows 300,000 to 400,000 clones, and 90% are seen once. The biggest ten clones account for 2.9% of the sample.

Here V drops 4 bases and J drops 1 base, and the junction holds 6 bases not matched to any gene. The germline V gene (reference sequence) gives CDR1 as MNHEY and CDR2 as SMNVEV. The cysteine opens and the phenylalanine closes a CDR3 of 16 amino acids. The retained sequence is limited to the CDR3, 48 bases, with the frame set at the first base. The clonotype originates from a woman younger than 45 with COVID-19, enrolled during active disease. The material sequenced was peripheral blood. The chain joins TRBV27 to TRBJ2-5, with 10 bases aligning to TRBD2. Here the CDR3 is given as CASSSVQREGQETQYF. The DNA is TGTGCCAGCAGTTCGGTCCAGCGGGAGGGCCAAGAGACCCAGTACTTC.